What follows is one T cell receptor (beta chain) and its context. V lost 11 bases, J lost 5 bases, and 14 bases stayed unmatched. This CDR3 has 14 residues. Germline assignment: CDR1 MNHEY and CDR2 SVGAGI. The data belong to a study of control samples from healthy donors and cancer patients. Repertoires were generated with immunoSEQ multiplex PCR, while TCRdb's copy carries only in-frame clones and drops some. This table holds 57,000 or so clones, 90% found once. This chain links TRBV6-5 with TRBJ1-2, with 7 nucleotides matching TRBD1. This sequence was found in a man in his 60s with colorectal cancer. Source material: PBMCs. CDR3 nucleotides: TGTGCCGCAAGCCCAGGGGGTTTGGGGTATGGCTACACCTTC. It encodes CAASPGGLGYGYTF.